Below are 21 T cell receptor beta chains sequenced from a single sample in a study of T-cell memory formation after mild COVID-19. TCRdb re-called the 5' RACE reads with MiXCR, one entry per CDR3 protein. Of approximately 340,000 distinct CDR3 sequences in the sample, less than 20% were seen once. Sequencing was carried out using PBMCs or a T cell subset sorted from them (not recorded which). The receptors stem from a man aged 18 to 30 who had mild COVID-19 (a few samples of this study predate the infection). Cell type and time point are not known.

The chain is built from TRBV12-3 or TRBV12-4 and TRBJ2-1, with TRBD2 as a possible D gene (5 bases). CDR3 length: 15 residues. Deletions cut 5 bases from V and 3 bases from J, with 14 bases between. CDR3 nucleotides: TGTGCCAGCAGTCCAAAGGACGGACTCTACAATGAGCAGTTCTTC. It encodes CASSPKDGLYNEQFF.

V and J are TRBV20-1 and TRBJ2-5; the match to TRBD1 covers 8 bases. After removal of 6 bases from V and 1 base from J, the junction contained 7 bases not matched to a gene. This CDR3 region has 14 residues. Germline V gene data show CDR1 as DFQATT and CDR2 as SNEGSKA (reference sequence). For the CDR3, the DNA is TGCAGTGCACTCGACAGGGGCGGCCAAGAGACCCAGTACTTC. The encoded protein is CSALDRGGQETQYF.

This chain connects TRBV28 to TRBJ2-1; D unclear. V was cut by 5 bases and J by 7 bases, with 21 bases left in between. The CDR3 is made up of 16 amino acids. The V gene's germline CDR1 is MDHEN and CDR2 SYDVKM. In DNA form, the CDR3 reads TGTGCCAGCAGTCCCCACGACGTACTGCAGGAAAATGAGCAGTTCTTC. Its protein product is CASSPHDVLQENEQFF.

This clonotype was picked up a small number of times. V and J are TRBV18 and TRBJ1-5, with 8 nucleotides matching TRBD1. The CDR3 is 14 residues long. The V segment lost 3 bases and the J segment 9 bases; nucleotides outside the gene matches: 7. CDR1 and CDR2 (germline): KGHSH, LQKENI. CDR3 protein: CASSPGQGRLPQHF. CDR3 DNA sequence: TGTGCCAGCTCACCCGGACAGGGTCGGCTGCCCCAGCATTTT.

The chain combines TRBV9 with TRBJ1-1; possible D gene TRBD1, 5 bases. CDR3 length equals 14 residues. Germline values: CDR1 SGDLS, CDR2 YYNGEE. V lost 0 bases, J lost 6 bases, and 12 bases lay in between. The CDR3 nucleotides read TGTGCCAGCAGCGTAGGAGAGGGGCGGTCTGAAGCTTTCTTT. This encodes CASSVGEGRSEAFF. Variable domain in full (rest from reference TRBV9 and TRBJ1-1): DSGVTQTPKHLITATGQRVTLRCSPRSGDLSVYWYQQSLDQGLQFLIQYYNGEERAKGNILERFSAQQFPDLHSELNLSSLELGDSALYFCASSVGEGRSEAFFGQGTRLTVV.

This clonotype was recorded a few times. This chain uses TRBV15 with TRBJ2-1, with no clear D. The CDR3 has 16 residues. V lost 3 bases to trimming and J lost 0 bases, with 12 bases between them. The germline V gene has CDR1 LNHNV and CDR2 YYDKDF (reference sequence). CDR3 sequence reads: CATSRIRSSSYNEQFF. The DNA for the CDR3 is TGTGCCACCAGCAGGATACGTTCGAGCTCCTACAATGAGCAGTTCTTC. Looking up the rest from reference TRBV15 and TRBJ2-1 gives the full variable domain: DAMVIQNPRYQVTQFGKPVTLSCSQTLNHNVMYWYQQKSSQAPKLLFHYYDKDFNNEADTPDNFQSRRPNTSFCFLDIRSPGLGDTAMYLCATSRIRSSSYNEQFFGPGTRLTVL.

The chain uses TRBV5-1 and TRBJ1-1, with TRBD1 matching 7 bases. In germline, CDR1 is SGHRS, CDR2 YFSETQ. After removal of 3 bases from V and 8 bases from J, the junction contained 13 bases not matched to a gene. The CDR3 length is 15 residues. The CDR3: CASSWSGTDMTEAFF. The CDR3 DNA is TGCGCCAGCAGCTGGTCCGGGACAGATATGACCGAAGCTTTCTTT.

The rearrangement uses TRBV7-9 and TRBJ1-1; D unresolved. The CDR3 covers 14 residues. Germline V gives CDR1 SEHNR, CDR2 FQNEAQ (reference sequence). V shed 7 bases and J shed 0 bases, with 12 bases lying between them. The CDR3, as DNA: TGTGCCAGCAACGCGCCGGGATTGAACACTGAAGCTTTCTTT. Protein product: CASNAPGLNTEAFF.

The V call is TRBV20-1, the J call TRBJ2-6; no reliable D call. The V gene lost 3 bases and the J gene lost 0 bases, with 9 bases spanning the gap. Germline loops: CDR1 DFQATT, CDR2 SNEGSKA (reference sequence). This CDR3 comprises 15 residues. The CDR3 is CSASAVRSGANVLTF. CDR3 sequence (DNA): TGCAGTGCTAGCGCGGTACGCTCTGGGGCCAACGTCCTGACTTTC.

The CDR3 region is CASSYLGAKETQYF. As DNA, the CDR3 is TGTGCCAGCAGTTACCTTGGCGCGAAGGAGACCCAGTACTTC. The J gene is TRBJ2-5, the V gene TRBV6-2 or TRBV6-3; D ambiguous. The CDR3 runs 14 residues. Looked up from germline, CDR1 is MNHEY and CDR2 is SVGEGT. Trimming removed 2 bases from V and 5 bases from J, with 12 bases in between.

The chain couples TRBV7-9 to TRBJ1-3, with D tentatively TRBD1 (5 bases). CDR3 length: 18 amino acids. CDR1 is SEHNR and CDR2 is FQNEAQ in the germline V gene (reference sequence). V was cut by 5 bases and J by 7 bases, with 27 bases left in between. CDR3 sequence reads: CASSPPGSLQGSRNTIYF. CDR3 nucleotides: TGTGCCAGCAGCCCTCCGGGAAGCCTTCAGGGAAGCCGCAACACCATATATTTT.

This clonotype was seen a handful of times. J is TRBJ2-6 and V is TRBV28; D remains unclear. Germline CDR1 MDHEN, CDR2 SYDVKM. The germline V and J ends were trimmed by 6 bases and 2 bases, with 20 bases remaining between them. There are 18 residues in the CDR3. The CDR3 DNA reads as TGTGCCAGCAGCCAAACCCGGACGGCCCGGCCTGGGGCCAACGTCCTGACTTTC. Translating it yields CASSQTRTARPGANVLTF.

DNA of the CDR3: TGTGCCAGCAGTTCGCAGGGTACCATGAACACTGAAGCTTTCTTT. As protein: CASSSQGTMNTEAFF. The V call is TRBV6-6, the J call TRBJ1-1, with a tentative D call TRBD1 (5 bases). The CDR3 totals 15 residues. Trimming shortened V by 4 bases and J by 0 bases, and 12 bases separated the two germline ends. Per the germline V gene, CDR1 is MNHNY and CDR2 is SVGAGI (reference sequence).

This clonotype was observed at least ten times. This chain joins TRBV4-3 and TRBJ2-3; D is possibly TRBD2 (5 bases). Per the germline V gene, CDR1 is LGHNA and CDR2 is YSLEER. The CDR3 runs 14 residues. With 3 bases removed from V and 4 bases from J, the gap between germline ends came to 11 bases. CDR3 protein: CASSQREAADTQYF. In DNA form, the CDR3 reads TGCGCCAGCAGCCAGAGGGAAGCGGCAGATACGCAGTATTTT.

The table lists this clonotype with a few counts. The V and J genes are TRBV5-1 and TRBJ1-4, with TRBD1 as a possible D gene (5 bases). The germline gives CDR1 SGHRS, CDR2 YFSETQ. The CDR3 contains 15 residues. Trimming cost V 0 bases and J 5 bases, with 11 bases left between them. The CDR3: CASSLVTAMNEKLFF. DNA for the CDR3: TGCGCCAGCAGCTTGGTGACAGCCATGAATGAAAAACTGTTTTTT.

This clonotype occurred many times. The chain carries TRBV7-2 and TRBJ1-1, with D possibly TRBD1 on 5 matching bases. V shed 6 bases and J shed 5 bases, with 13 bases lying between them. Looked up from germline, CDR1 is SGHTA and CDR2 is FQGNSA. CDR3 length equals 13 residues. CDR3 coding DNA: TGTGCCAGCAGTTCTATCAGGGATACTGAAGCTTTCTTT. Translating it yields CASSSIRDTEAFF.

This chain joins TRBV4-3 and TRBJ2-1; D not resolved. CDR3 length equals 15 residues. Trimming shortened V by 0 bases and J by 0 bases, and 6 bases separated the two germline ends. CDR1 and CDR2 (germline): LGHNA, YSLEER. This CDR3 is CASSQDHSSYNEQFF. The CDR3 nucleotides read TGCGCCAGCAGCCAAGATCACAGCTCCTACAATGAGCAGTTCTTC.

The rearrangement joins TRBV28 to TRBJ1-5; D is unresolved. This CDR3 has 12 residues. The V gene lost 11 bases and the J gene lost 3 bases, with 11 bases spanning the gap. The V gene's germline CDR1 is MDHEN and CDR2 SYDVKM. CDR3 amino acids: CAYSVNNQPQHF. DNA for the CDR3: TGTGCCTACTCGGTGAACAATCAGCCCCAGCATTTT.

This clonotype was found a few times. V gene TRBV5-1 combines with J gene TRBJ2-7, with a weak D call TRBD1 (6 bases). The germline V and J ends were trimmed by 4 bases and 1 base, with 15 bases remaining between them. CDR1 SGHRS and CDR2 YFSETQ come from the germline V gene. This CDR3 contains 15 residues. The CDR3 loop is CASSLVDRPSYEQYF. The DNA for the CDR3 is TGCGCCAGCAGCCTTGTGGACAGACCTTCCTACGAGCAGTACTTC.

The chain is built from TRBV28 and TRBJ2-2; 10 nucleotides agree with TRBD1. Germline lookup yields CDR1 MDHEN and CDR2 SYDVKM. CDR3 length: 16 residues. Trimming cost V 5 bases and J 5 bases; bases outside gene matches: 8. CDR3 nucleotide sequence: TGTGCCAGCAGTCCCCCGGGACAGGGGAAGACCGGGGAGCTGTTTTTT. Translation gives CASSPPGQGKTGELFF.

The sample holds many counts of this clonotype. The chain carries TRBV6-2 or TRBV6-3 and TRBJ2-1; the D gene is possibly TRBD2 (5 bases). CDR1 is MNHEY and CDR2 is SVGEGT in the germline V gene. The ends were cut back, 6 bases at V and 9 bases at J, with 12 bases in the middle. There are 12 residues in the CDR3. CDR3 amino acids: CASSQREREQFF. The CDR3 DNA reads as TGTGCCAGCAGCCAAAGGGAGCGTGAGCAGTTCTTC.